The 23 T cell receptor beta chains reported below all come from one sample, sequenced in a study of T cell repertoires in cytomegalovirus infection. TCRdb redid the calling of the reads with MiXCR, one entry per CDR3 protein. Of approximately 130,000 distinct CDR3 sequences detected, more than 7% appear once; the ten largest clones hold around 10%. Sequencing was performed on PBMCs. All receptors derive from a human donor in good health (CMV status not recorded). Some clones in this sample may be carry-over from other donors' samples.

This clonotype has a count of ten or more. The chain combines TRBV11-2 with TRBJ2-7; 10 positions match TRBD2. With V trimmed by 5 bases and J by 4 bases, 5 bases remained unmatched. Germline-derived CDR1 and CDR2 are SGHAT and FQNNGV. There are 14 residues in the CDR3. CDR3 loop: CASSNSGGPYEQYF. DNA for the CDR3: TGTGCCAGCAGCAATAGCGGGGGGCCTTACGAGCAGTACTTC.

The CDR3 coding sequence is TGTGCCAGCAGCTTGGCAGCGAACTATGGCTACACCTTC. Translating it yields CASSLAANYGYTF. The chain carries TRBV5-4 and TRBJ1-2; no firm D call. Germline CDR1 SGHNT, CDR2 YYREEE (reference sequence). V was clipped by 0 bases and J by 2 bases, with 5 bases between them. The CDR3 loop spans 13 amino acids.

This clonotype was seen many times. The chain carries TRBV5-4 and TRBJ2-2; the D gene is possibly TRBD1 (6 bases). The length of the CDR3 is 14 residues. V lost 7 bases and J lost 2, with 12 bases in between. The germline V gene encodes CDR1 SGHNT and CDR2 YYREEE (reference sequence). CDR3 protein: CASFRTDNTGELFF. The CDR3 DNA reads TGTGCCAGCTTTAGGACAGATAACACCGGGGAGCTGTTTTTT.

This clonotype was counted ten times or more. The rearrangement links TRBV28 to TRBJ2-7; D might be TRBD1 (6 bases). Germline V gene data show CDR1 as MDHEN and CDR2 as SYDVKM. V lost 5 bases to trimming and J lost 2 bases, with 16 bases between them. The CDR3 has 15 amino acids. The CDR3 DNA follows: TGTGCCAGCAGTCCAGGCGCAGGGGTACCCTACGAGCAGTACTTC. It translates to CASSPGAGVPYEQYF.

In this sample, this clonotype turned up many times. The chain has TRBV29-1 and TRBJ2-1; no definite D call. Per the germline V gene, CDR1 is SQVTM and CDR2 is ANQGSEA. Between the trimmed V and J ends, which lost 3 bases and 3 bases, there was a span of 18 bases. This CDR3 has 16 amino acids. The CDR3 sequence is CSVDSEKRWGYNEQFF. CDR3 DNA: TGCAGCGTTGACTCCGAGAAAAGGTGGGGCTACAATGAGCAGTTCTTC.

There are many counts of this clonotype. The rearrangement uses TRBV28 and TRBJ1-4, with D uncertain. The CDR3 contains 12 residues. Looked up from germline, CDR1 is MDHEN and CDR2 is SYDVKM. V was clipped by 11 bases and J by 7 bases, with 14 bases between them. Here the CDR3 reads CASRPGGEKLFF. CDR3 DNA: TGTGCCTCTAGGCCGGGCGGTGAAAAACTGTTTTTT.

This clonotype has a count of ten or more. This chain links TRBV7-8 with TRBJ1-1; maybe TRBD1 (6 bases). This CDR3 is built from 15 residues. Trimming left V 5 bases short and J 1 base short, with 14 bases between. Germline V lookup: CDR1 SGHVS, CDR2 FQNEAQ. The CDR3: CASSRYSGENTEAFF. DNA for the CDR3: TGTGCCAGCAGCCGCTATTCAGGGGAGAACACTGAAGCTTTCTTT. The full variable domain, rest sourced from reference TRBV7-8 and TRBJ1-1, is GAGVSQSPRYKVAKRGQDVALRCDPISGHVSLFWYQQALGQGPEFLTYFQNEAQLDKSGLPSDRFFAERPEGSVSTLKIQRTQQEDSAVYLCASSRYSGENTEAFFGQGTRLTVV.

Here the CDR3 reads CAYPHTDTQYF. Written as DNA, the CDR3 is TGTGCCTACCCCCACACAGATACGCAGTATTTT. The chain links TRBV3-1 to TRBJ2-3; no definite D call. From germline, CDR1 is LGHDT and CDR2 YNNKEL (reference sequence). V was clipped by 11 bases and J by 2 bases, with 8 bases between them. The CDR3 runs 11 residues.

This clonotype has a count of ten or more. V is TRBV28 and J is TRBJ1-1; 7 positions match TRBD1. Germline assignment: CDR1 MDHEN and CDR2 SYDVKM. After removal of 5 bases from V and 7 bases from J, the junction contained 13 bases not matched to a gene. The CDR3 spans 15 residues. DNA for the CDR3: TGTGCCAGCAGTATCTACAGGGGCGGTGAGGGTGAAGCTTTCTTT. Its translation is CASSIYRGGEGEAFF. The complete variable domain, with remaining parts taken from reference TRBV28 and TRBJ1-1, reads DVKVTQSSRYLVKRTGEKVFLECVQDMDHENMFWYRQDPGLGLRLIYFSYDVKMKEKGDIPEGYSVSREKKERFSLILESASTNQTSMYLCASSIYRGGEGEAFFGQGTRLTVV.

This clonotype was counted ten times or more. The chain recombines TRBV7-9 with TRBJ2-3; 15 nucleotides line up with TRBD2. This CDR3 contains 17 residues. CDR1 is SEHNR and CDR2 is FQNEAQ in the germline V gene (reference sequence). The V and J ends lost 5 bases and 7 bases, in that order; junction bases with no gene match: 10. The CDR3 loop reads CASSLDRTSGGANTQYF. The CDR3 bases are TGTGCCAGCAGCCTTGACCGGACTAGCGGGGGGGCAAATACGCAGTATTTT. Full variable domain (missing parts from reference TRBV7-9 and TRBJ2-3): DTGVSQNPRHKITKRGQNVTFRCDPISEHNRLYWYRQTLGQGPEFLTYFQNEAQLEKSRLLSDRFSAERPKGSFSTLEIQRTEQGDSAMYLCASSLDRTSGGANTQYFGPGTRLTVL.

At least ten counts were recorded for this clonotype. This chain links TRBV7-2 with TRBJ2-7; TRBD2 agrees at 9 bases. The V gene's germline CDR1 is SGHTA and CDR2 FQGNSA. The CDR3 is made up of 15 amino acids. After removal of 1 base from V and 9 bases from J, the junction contained 10 bases not matched to a gene. The CDR3 DNA follows: TGTGCCAGCAGCTTAGAAGGACTAGCGTGGGAAGGGCAGTACTTC. Translating it yields CASSLEGLAWEGQYF.

In this sample, this clonotype turned up many times. The rearrangement links TRBV12-3 or TRBV12-4 to TRBJ1-1; D call uncertain. The CDR3 is 12 amino acids. The V and J ends lost 5 bases and 5 bases respectively, with 9 bases between them. In DNA form, the CDR3 reads TGTGCCAGCAGTAACGAATGGACTGAAGCTTTCTTT. Protein product: CASSNEWTEAFF.

This clonotype appeared many times. This rearrangement joins TRBV6-5 to TRBJ1-3; D perhaps matches TRBD1 (6 bases). Germline values: CDR1 MNHEY, CDR2 SVGAGI. With 5 bases removed from V and 3 bases from J, the gap between germline ends came to 17 bases. This CDR3 spans 16 amino acids. CDR3: CASSKITGMIGNTIYF. In nucleotides, the CDR3 is TGTGCCAGCAGTAAAATCACAGGGATGATTGGAAACACCATATATTTT.

This clonotype has ten or more counts. This chain joins TRBV6-6 and TRBJ1-2, with TRBD1 as a possible D gene (6 bases). CDR1 MNHNY and CDR2 SVGAGI come from the germline V gene (reference sequence). Trimming took 5 bases from V and 8 from J, leaving 15 bases between them. The CDR3 sequence is 13 residues long. The CDR3 spells CASSQGGLGGYTF. The CDR3 nucleotides are TGTGCCAGCAGTCAAGGGGGGCTTGGAGGCTACACCTTC.

As for this clonotype: This may arise from a read error, as a much more abundant clone is one base away. This rearrangement joins TRBV5-1 to TRBJ2-5, with D possibly called TRBD1 or TRBD2 (6 bases each). The ends were cut back, 0 bases at V and 1 base at J, with 19 bases in the middle. CDR1 and CDR2 from the germline V gene are SGHRS and YFSETQ. The CDR3 totals 18 residues. The CDR3 protein is CASSLGDLQGGSQETQYF. As DNA, the CDR3 is TGCGCCAGCAGCTTGGGGGATCTACAGGGAGGCTCCCAAGAGACCCAGTACTTC.

At least ten counts were recorded for this clonotype. The V call is TRBV2, the J call TRBJ2-3; D unresolved. The CDR3 consists of 19 residues. V lost 2 bases, J lost 0 bases, and 21 bases lay in between. In germline, CDR1 is SNHLY, CDR2 FYNNEI. The CDR3 region has the DNA TGTGCCAGCAGTGAATTGCACCCCCGGTGGGTCGAAAGCACAGATACGCAGTATTTT. Amino acids: CASSELHPRWVESTDTQYF.

This clonotype has ten or more counts. The rearrangement links TRBV28 to TRBJ2-7, with 9 nucleotides matching TRBD2. Germline V CDR1 and CDR2: MDHEN, SYDVKM. V gave up 6 bases and J gave up 5 bases; unmatched junction bases: 17. The length of the CDR3 is 17 residues. The CDR3 loop is CASSLDSGSVLLNEQYF. The CDR3 DNA is TGTGCCAGCAGCCTCGATAGCGGGAGTGTCCTTTTGAACGAGCAGTACTTC.

There are many counts of this clonotype. The CDR3 here is CASSLTSGGSYEQYF. DNA of the CDR3: TGTGCCAGCAGTTTGACTAGCGGGGGGTCCTACGAGCAGTACTTC. The rearrangement joins TRBV12-3 or TRBV12-4 to TRBJ2-7; the match to TRBD2 covers 13 bases. CDR3 size: 15 residues. J lost 1 base, V lost 3 bases, and 0 bases had no gene match.

This clonotype came up many times. The rearrangement links TRBV6-6 to TRBJ2-7, with D hard to call. V lost 5 bases, J lost 3 bases, and 8 bases lay in between. CDR1 and CDR2 from the germline V gene are MNHNY and SVGAGI (reference sequence). The CDR3 consists of 12 residues. CDR3 region: CASSTLYYEQYF. CDR3 coding DNA: TGTGCCAGCAGTACCCTCTACTACGAGCAGTACTTC.

A few counts support this clonotype. The genes are TRBV12-3 or TRBV12-4 and TRBJ2-4; TRBD2 might be the D (5 bases). This CDR3 is 15 amino acids long. The V end was cut by 6 bases, the J end by 0 bases, with 12 bases between. The chain's CDR3 is CASSWRTVAKNIQYF. DNA of the CDR3: TGTGCCAGCAGCTGGAGGACGGTAGCCAAAAACATTCAGTACTTC.

On this clonotype itself: Being one base from a much bigger clone, this may be a read error. The CDR3 does not end in the conserved phenylalanine or tryptophan, so this is likely a read error. The chain combines TRBV2 with TRBJ1-2; 7 positions match TRBD1. V gave up 7 bases and J gave up 5 bases; unmatched junction bases: 13. Germline CDR1 and CDR2: SNHLY and FYNNEI. The CDR3 consists of 15 residues. CDR3 in amino acids: CASTAGTANHYGYTL. The CDR3 DNA sequence: TGTGCCAGCACCGCGGGGACAGCTAACCATTATGGCTACACCCTC.

At least ten counts were recorded for this clonotype. In DNA, the CDR3 is TGCAGTGCTAATAACAGGGGGCAGAAAGAAGAGACCCAGTACTTC. It codes for CSANNRGQKEETQYF. V is TRBV20-1 and J is TRBJ2-5; 9 bases align to TRBD1. Germline CDR1 is DFQATT and CDR2 is SNEGSKA (reference sequence). The junction had 9 bases not matched to a gene; V was cut back by 4 bases and J by 3 bases. The CDR3 runs 15 residues.

The rearrangement joins TRBV9 to TRBJ2-2; 10 nucleotides agree with TRBD2. Germline trimming cut 1 base from V and 6 bases from J; bases unmatched to any gene: 12. Germline-derived CDR1 and CDR2 are SGDLS and YYNGEE. The CDR3 has 18 amino acids. The CDR3, as DNA: TGTGCCAGCAGCGTATATAGCGGGGGGCCCTTGGGTTCCGGGGAGCTGTTTTTT. This gives the protein CASSVYSGGPLGSGELFF.